This TCR beta chain was sequenced during a study of T cells expressing NK-cell markers. Study summary: The TCR beta repertoires were obtained from sorted CD3+CD56+NKG2C+, CD3+CD56+NKG2C- and CD3+CD56-NKG2C+ T cells. The study's findings and limits: NKG2C+ dominant clonotypes from several donors made up about 1.0-8% of CD8+ T cells.

It was by 5'RACE template switching with UMIs that TCR beta cDNA was made. TCRdb reprocessed the 5' RACE reads and keeps a single row for each CDR3 protein, giving no DNA. This sample contains around 470,000 distinct CDR3 sequences. As to this clonotype: No antigen is known for it.

The receptor comes from a woman between 45 and 65 years old in good health. Specimen: blood T cells: a sorted CD56 or NKG2C T cell subset, CD4+ or CD8+ T cells, or bulk PBMC T cells (not recorded which).

CDR3 sequence reads: CASSLEAVGTGLGEKLFF. The gene calls are TRBV5-1 and TRBJ1-4; there is no DNA to check the TCRdb D call of TRBD1. This CDR3 contains 18 residues. Germline V lookup: CDR1 SGHRS, CDR2 YFSETQ.